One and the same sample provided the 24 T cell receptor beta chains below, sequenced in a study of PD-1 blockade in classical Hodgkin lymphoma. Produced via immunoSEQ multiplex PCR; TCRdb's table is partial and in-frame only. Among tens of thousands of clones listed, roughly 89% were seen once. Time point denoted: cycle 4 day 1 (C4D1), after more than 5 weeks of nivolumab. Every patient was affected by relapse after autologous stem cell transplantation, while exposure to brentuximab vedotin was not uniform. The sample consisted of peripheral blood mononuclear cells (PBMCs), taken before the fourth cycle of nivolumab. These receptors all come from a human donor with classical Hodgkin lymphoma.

CDR3 sequence: CASSRPGVSYGYTF. In DNA, the CDR3 is TGTGCCAGCAGCCGTCCGGGGGTTTCCTATGGCTACACCTTC. The J gene is TRBJ1-2, the V gene TRBV7-9, with a tentative D call TRBD1 (5 bases). In germline, CDR1 is SEHNR, CDR2 FQNEAQ (reference sequence). V was pared by 5 bases and J by 4 bases, with 14 bases between. The CDR3 has 14 amino acids.

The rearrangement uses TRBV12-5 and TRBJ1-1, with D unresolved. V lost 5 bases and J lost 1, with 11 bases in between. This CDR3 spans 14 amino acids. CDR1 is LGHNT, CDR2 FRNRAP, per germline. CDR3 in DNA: TGTGCTAGTGGTCCCCCCAGTTGGAACACTGAAGCTTTCTTT. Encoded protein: CASGPPSWNTEAFF.

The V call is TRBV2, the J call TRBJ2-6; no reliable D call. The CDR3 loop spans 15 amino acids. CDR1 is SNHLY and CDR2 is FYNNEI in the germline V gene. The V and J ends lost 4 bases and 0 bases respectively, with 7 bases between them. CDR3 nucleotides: TGTGCCAGCAGTGGGCCTGACTCTGGGGCCAACGTCCTGACTTTC. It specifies CASSGPDSGANVLTF.

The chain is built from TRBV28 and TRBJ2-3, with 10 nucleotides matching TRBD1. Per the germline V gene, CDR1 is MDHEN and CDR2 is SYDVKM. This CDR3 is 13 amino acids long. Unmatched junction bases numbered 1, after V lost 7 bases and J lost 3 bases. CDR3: CASMGQGTDTQYF. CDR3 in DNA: TGTGCCAGCATGGGACAGGGGACAGATACGCAGTATTTT.

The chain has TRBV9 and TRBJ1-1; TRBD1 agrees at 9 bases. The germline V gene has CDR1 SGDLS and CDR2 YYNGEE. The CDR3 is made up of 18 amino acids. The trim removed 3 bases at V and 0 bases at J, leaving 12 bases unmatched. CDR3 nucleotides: TGTGCCAGCAGCGGAACAGGGGGCGGATCTATCATGAACACTGAAGCTTTCTTT. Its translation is CASSGTGGGSIMNTEAFF.

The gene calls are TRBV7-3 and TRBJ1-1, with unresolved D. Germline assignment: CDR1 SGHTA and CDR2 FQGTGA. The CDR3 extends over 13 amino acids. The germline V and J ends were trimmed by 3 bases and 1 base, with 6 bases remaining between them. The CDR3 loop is CASSLEGNTEAFF. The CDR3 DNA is TGTGCCAGCAGCTTGGAAGGGAACACTGAAGCTTTCTTT.

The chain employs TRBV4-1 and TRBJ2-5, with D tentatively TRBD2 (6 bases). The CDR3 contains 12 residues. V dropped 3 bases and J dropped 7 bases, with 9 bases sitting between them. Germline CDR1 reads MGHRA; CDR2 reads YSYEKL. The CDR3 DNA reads TGCGCCAGCAGCCATTTGGGGGGGACCCAGTACTTC. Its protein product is CASSHLGGTQYF.

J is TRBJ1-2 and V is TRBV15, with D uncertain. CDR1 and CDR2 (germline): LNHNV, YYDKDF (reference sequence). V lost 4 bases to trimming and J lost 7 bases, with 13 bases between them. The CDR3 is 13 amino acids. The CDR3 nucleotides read TGTGCCACCAGCAAATCCCGCTCAGTTGGCTACACCTTC. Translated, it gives CATSKSRSVGYTF.

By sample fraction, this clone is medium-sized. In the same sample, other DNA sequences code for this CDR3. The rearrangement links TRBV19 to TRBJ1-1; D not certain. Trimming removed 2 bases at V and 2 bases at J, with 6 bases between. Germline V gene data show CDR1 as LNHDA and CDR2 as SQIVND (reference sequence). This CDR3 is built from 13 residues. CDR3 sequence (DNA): TGTGCCAGTAGTATAAATTCCAACACTGAAGCTTTCTTT. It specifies CASSINSNTEAFF.

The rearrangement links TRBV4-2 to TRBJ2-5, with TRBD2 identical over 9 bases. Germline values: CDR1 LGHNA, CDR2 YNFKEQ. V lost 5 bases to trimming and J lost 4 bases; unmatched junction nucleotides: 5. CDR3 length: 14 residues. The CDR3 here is CASSIAGAGETQYF. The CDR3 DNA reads TGTGCCAGCAGCATAGCGGGAGCGGGAGAGACCCAGTACTTC.

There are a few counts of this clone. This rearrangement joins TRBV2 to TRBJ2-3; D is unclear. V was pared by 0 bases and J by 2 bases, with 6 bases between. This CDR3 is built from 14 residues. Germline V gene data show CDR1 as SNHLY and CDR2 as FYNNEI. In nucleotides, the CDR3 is TGTGCCAGCAGTGAAGCGGGTGTCACAGATACGCAGTATTTT. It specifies CASSEAGVTDTQYF. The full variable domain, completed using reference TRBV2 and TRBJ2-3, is EPEVTQTPSHQVTQMGQEVILRCVPISNHLYFYWYRQILGQKVEFLVSFYNNEISEKSEIFDDQFSVERPDGSNFTLKIRSTKLEDSAMYFCASSEAGVTDTQYFGPGTRLTVL.

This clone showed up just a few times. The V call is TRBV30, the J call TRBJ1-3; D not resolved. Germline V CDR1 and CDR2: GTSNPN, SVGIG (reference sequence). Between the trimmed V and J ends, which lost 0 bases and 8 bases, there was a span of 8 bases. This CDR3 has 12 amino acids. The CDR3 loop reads CAWSVGGDTIYF. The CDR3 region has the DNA TGTGCCTGGAGTGTAGGTGGGGACACCATATATTTT.

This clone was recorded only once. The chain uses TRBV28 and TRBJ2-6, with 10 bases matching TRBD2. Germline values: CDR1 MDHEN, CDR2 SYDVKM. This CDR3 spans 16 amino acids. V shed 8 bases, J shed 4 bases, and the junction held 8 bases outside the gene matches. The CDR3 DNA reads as TGTGCCAGCGCTAGCGGGAGTAATTCCGGGGCCAACGTCCTGACTTTC. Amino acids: CASASGSNSGANVLTF.

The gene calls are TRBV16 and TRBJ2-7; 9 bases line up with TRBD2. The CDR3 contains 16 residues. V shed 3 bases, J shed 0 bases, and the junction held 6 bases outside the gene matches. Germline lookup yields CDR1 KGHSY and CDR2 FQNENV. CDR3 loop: CASSHRTSVFSYEQYF. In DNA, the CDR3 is TGTGCCAGCAGCCACCGGACTAGCGTCTTCTCCTACGAGCAGTACTTC.

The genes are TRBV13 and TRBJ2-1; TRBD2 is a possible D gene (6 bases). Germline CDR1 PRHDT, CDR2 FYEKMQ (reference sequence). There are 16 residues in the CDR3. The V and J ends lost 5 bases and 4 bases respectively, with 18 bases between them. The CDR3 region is CASSPAGSRLYNEQFF. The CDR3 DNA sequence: TGTGCCAGCAGCCCCGCGGGGTCGCGTCTTTACAATGAGCAGTTCTTC.

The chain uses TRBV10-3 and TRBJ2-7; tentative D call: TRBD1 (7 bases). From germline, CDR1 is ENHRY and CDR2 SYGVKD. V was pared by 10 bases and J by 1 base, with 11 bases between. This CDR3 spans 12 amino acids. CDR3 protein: CATAGGSYEQYF. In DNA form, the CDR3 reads TGTGCCACCGCAGGGGGGTCCTACGAGCAGTACTTC.

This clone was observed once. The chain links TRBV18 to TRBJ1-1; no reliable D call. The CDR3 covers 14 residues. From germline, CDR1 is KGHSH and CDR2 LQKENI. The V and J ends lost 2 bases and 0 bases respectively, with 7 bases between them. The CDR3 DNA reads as TGTGCCAGCTCACCATTGGATTTGAACACTGAAGCTTTCTTT. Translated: CASSPLDLNTEAFF.

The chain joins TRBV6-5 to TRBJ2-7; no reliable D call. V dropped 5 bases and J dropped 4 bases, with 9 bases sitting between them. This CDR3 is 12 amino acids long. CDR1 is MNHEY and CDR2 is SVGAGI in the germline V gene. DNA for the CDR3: TGTGCCAGCAGTCCTAACCATTACGAGCAGTACTTC. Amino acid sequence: CASSPNHYEQYF.

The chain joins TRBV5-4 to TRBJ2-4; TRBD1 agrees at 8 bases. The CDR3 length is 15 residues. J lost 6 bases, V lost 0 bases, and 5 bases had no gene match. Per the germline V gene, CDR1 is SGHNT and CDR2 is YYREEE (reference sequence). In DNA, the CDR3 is TGTGCCAGCAGCTTGGCAGGGGGCTTCGGAAACATTCAGTACTTC. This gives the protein CASSLAGGFGNIQYF.

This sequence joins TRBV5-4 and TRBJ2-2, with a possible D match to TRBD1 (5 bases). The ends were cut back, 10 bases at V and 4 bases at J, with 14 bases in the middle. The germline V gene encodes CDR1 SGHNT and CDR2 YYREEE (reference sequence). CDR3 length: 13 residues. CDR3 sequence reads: CAGWTSATGELFF. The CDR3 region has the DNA TGTGCCGGTTGGACAAGTGCCACCGGGGAGCTGTTTTTT.

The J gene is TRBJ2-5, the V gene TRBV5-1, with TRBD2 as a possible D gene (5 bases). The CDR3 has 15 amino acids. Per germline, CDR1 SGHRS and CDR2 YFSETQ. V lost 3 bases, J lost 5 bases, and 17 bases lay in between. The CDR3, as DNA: TGCGCCAGCAGCTCGACAACTAGGGTCGCGGAGACCCAGTACTTC. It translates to CASSSTTRVAETQYF.

The CDR3 DNA reads TGTGCCAGTTGGACTAGCGGCTACAATGAGCAGTTCTTC. Translation gives CASWTSGYNEQFF. The V gene is TRBV5-4, the J gene TRBJ2-1, with TRBD2 matching 10 bases. This CDR3 has 13 amino acids. Germline-derived CDR1 and CDR2 are SGHNT and YYREEE (reference sequence). J gave up 3 bases and V 8 bases, and 2 bases lay outside the gene matches.

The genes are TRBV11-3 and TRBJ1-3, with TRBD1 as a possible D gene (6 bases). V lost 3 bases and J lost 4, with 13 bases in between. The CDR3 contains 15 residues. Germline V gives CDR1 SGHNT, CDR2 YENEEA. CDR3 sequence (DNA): TGTGCCAGCAGCTTCGAATCAGGGGTCGGAAACACCATATATTTT. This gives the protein CASSFESGVGNTIYF.

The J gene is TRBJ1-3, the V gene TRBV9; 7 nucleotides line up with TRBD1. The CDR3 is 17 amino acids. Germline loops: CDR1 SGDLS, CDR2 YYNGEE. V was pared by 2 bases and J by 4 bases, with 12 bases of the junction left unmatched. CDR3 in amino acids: CASSVSGQLQRGNTIYF. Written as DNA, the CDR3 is TGTGCCAGCAGCGTCTCGGGACAGCTCCAAAGGGGAAACACCATATATTTT.